Described below is a single T cell receptor beta chain sequence and its context. Its antigen is as yet unknown. The source of the sample is a study of CD4+ T cells in melanoma. Profiled with immunoSEQ multiplex PCR; TCRdb holds only in-frame clones, not every one. The data show over 9,000 clones, roughly three fifths seen once. Trimming took off 0 bases at V and 8 bases at J, with 7 bases between the two ends. Germline CDR1 reads DFQATT; CDR2 reads SNEGSKA (reference sequence). This CDR3 contains 11 residues. Study-wide findings and caveats: Neoantigen-specific CD4+ T cells in melanoma reportedly had diverse differentiation states.

Sequencing was done on a sample of cells from a culture (not recorded whether cultured in vitro). The TCR sequence derives from a human donor with melanoma. The V gene is TRBV20-1, the J gene TRBJ1-2, with D uncertain. The CDR3 nucleotides are TGCAGTGCTAGAGACCTGACAGGCTACACCTTC. The encoded protein is CSARDLTGYTF.